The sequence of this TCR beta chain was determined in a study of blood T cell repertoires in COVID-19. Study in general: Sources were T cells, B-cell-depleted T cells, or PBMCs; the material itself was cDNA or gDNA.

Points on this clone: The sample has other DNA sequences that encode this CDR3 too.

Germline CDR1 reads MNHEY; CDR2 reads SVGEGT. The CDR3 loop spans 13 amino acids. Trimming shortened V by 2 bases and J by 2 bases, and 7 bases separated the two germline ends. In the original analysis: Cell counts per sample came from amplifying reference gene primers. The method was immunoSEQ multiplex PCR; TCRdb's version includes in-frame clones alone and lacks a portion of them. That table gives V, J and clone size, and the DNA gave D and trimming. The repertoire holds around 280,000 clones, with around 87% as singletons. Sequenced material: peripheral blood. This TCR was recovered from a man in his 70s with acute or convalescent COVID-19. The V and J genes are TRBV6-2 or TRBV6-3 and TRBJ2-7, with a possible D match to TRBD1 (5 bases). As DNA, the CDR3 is TGTGCCAGCAGTTACGACAGAACCTACGAGCAGTACTTC. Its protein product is CASSYDRTYEQYF.